The clone carrying this T cell receptor (beta chain) occurred a few times. The sample is drawn from a study of blood T cell repertoires in COVID-19. Study-wide background: Samples of COVID-19 (acute and convalescent) were obtained from the United States, Italy and Spain.

CDR1 and CDR2 from the germline V gene are MNHEY and SVGAGI. Trimming removed 5 bases from V and 5 bases from J; junction bases left unmatched: 8. The CDR3 spans 14 residues. This table comes from immunoSEQ multiplex PCR, and its TCRdb copy is limited to in-frame clones, with some not included. Seen here are roughly 28,000 clones, over 75% observed once, and the top ten hold about 7.7%. The chain joins TRBV6-5 to TRBJ2-5; 7 nucleotides agree with TRBD1. Material: peripheral blood. The sequence was obtained from a woman between 45 and 65 years old with active COVID-19. This chain's CDR3 is CASSPRQGQETQYF. CDR3 nucleotide sequence: TGTGCCAGCAGTCCCCGACAGGGACAGGAGACCCAGTACTTC.